This T cell receptor beta chain was sequenced for a study of cytomegalovirus exposure and HLA in healthy donors. This clone was recorded once. The antigen remains undetermined. This CDR3 has 16 amino acids. Germline CDR1 is MNHEY and CDR2 is SVGAGI. V lost 0 bases and J lost 0, with 6 bases in between. Whole-study results and caveats: Analyses of presence and absence presupposed an approximately uniform sequencing depth across donors. Sequencing likely produced, as an artifact, a cluster of highly shared sequence variants.

It was with 60 Vbeta and 13 Jbeta primers that the PCR ran. The assay was immunoSEQ multiplex PCR, and TCRdb's table has in-frame clones only and misses some. Of more than 65,000 clones in the sample, roughly four fifths were seen once. This TCR derives from a man aged 18 to 29 in good health and CMV-seronegative. This chain connects TRBV6-5 to TRBJ1-6, with D uncertain. The sequencing sample was made of PBMCs. CDR3 sequence: CASSYSTSSYNSPLHF. In DNA form, the CDR3 reads TGTGCCAGCAGTTACTCAACAAGCTCCTATAATTCACCCCTCCACTTT.